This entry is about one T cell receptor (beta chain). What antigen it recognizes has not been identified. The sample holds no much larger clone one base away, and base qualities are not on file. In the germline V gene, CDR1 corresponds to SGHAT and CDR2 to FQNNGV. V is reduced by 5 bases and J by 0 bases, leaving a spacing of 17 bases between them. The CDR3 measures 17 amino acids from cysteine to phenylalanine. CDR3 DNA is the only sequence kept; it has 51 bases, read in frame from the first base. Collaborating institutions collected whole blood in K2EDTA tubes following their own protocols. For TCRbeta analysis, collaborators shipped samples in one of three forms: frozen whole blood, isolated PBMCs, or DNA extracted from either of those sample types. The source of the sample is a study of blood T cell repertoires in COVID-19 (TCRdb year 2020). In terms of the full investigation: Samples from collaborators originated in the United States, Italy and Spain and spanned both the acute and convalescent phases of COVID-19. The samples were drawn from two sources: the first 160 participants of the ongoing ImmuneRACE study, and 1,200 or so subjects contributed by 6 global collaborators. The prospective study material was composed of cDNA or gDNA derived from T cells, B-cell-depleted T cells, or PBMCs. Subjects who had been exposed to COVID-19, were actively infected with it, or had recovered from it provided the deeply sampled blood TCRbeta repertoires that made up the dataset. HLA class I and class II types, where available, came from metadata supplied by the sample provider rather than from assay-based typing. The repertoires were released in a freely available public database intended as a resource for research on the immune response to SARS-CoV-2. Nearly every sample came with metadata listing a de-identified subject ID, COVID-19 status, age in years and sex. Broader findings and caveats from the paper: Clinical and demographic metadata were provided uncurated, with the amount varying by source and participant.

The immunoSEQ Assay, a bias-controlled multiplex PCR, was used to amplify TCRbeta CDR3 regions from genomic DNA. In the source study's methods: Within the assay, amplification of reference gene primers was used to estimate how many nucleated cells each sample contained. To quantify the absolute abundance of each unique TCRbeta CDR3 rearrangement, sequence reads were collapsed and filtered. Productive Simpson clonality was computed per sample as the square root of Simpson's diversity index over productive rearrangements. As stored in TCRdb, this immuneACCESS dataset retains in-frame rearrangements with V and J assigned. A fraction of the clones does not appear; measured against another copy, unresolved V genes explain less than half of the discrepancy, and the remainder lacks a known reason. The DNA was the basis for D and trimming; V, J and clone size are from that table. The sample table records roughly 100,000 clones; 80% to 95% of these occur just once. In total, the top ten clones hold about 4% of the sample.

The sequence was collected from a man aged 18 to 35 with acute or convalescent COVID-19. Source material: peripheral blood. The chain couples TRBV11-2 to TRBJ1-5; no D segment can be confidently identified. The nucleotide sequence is TGTGCCAGCAGCCACCACTTAGCCCAGCCTAGCAATCAGCCCCAGCATTTT. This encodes CASSHHLAQPSNQPQHF.